A single sample is the source of the 22 T cell receptor beta chains below, sequenced in a study (dated by TCRdb to between 2014 and 2017). Library preparation used 5' RACE. The sample was run on an Illumina MiSeq. The raw public reads went through TCRdb reprocessing: fastp at Q25, MiXCR clone calling, in-frame beta chains kept. Every CDR3 protein is listed once, alongside the most common genes and DNA of its rows. This sample comprises around 9,700 distinct CDR3 sequences, approximately 50% of them detected only once. Roughly 6.7% of the sample rests with the top ten. CD4+CD25+CD127-/low cells were isolated as Tregs. The sequencing input was Tregs sorted from a lymph node. These receptors were taken from a female donor with breast cancer.

Details on this clonotype: One junction end does not reproduce the germline sequence, and a read error may be involved. The chain joins TRBV4-1 to TRBJ1-1, with 7 positions matching TRBD1. CDR1 is MGHRA and CDR2 is YSYEKL in the germline V gene. The length of the CDR3 is 13 residues. The chain's CDR3 is CASSQDLSRGYNF. The CDR3 coding sequence is TGCGCCAGCAGCCAAGATCTTAGCAGGGGGTACAACTTT.

The chain uses TRBV27 and TRBJ2-3; unclear D gene. The CDR3 has 13 residues. The V gene's germline CDR1 is MNHEY and CDR2 SMNVEV (reference sequence). V was pared by 5 bases and J by 8 bases, with 14 bases between. In nucleotides, the CDR3 is TGTGCCAGCAGTGAAAATCTCGGGCTTACGCAGTATTTT. It yields the protein CASSENLGLTQYF.

This clonotype was seen a handful of times. This chain uses TRBV12-3 or TRBV12-4 with TRBJ1-2; D gene unclear. Trimming shortened V by 2 bases and J by 6 bases, and 4 bases separated the two germline ends. The CDR3 covers 11 residues. The CDR3: CASSLMDGYTF. DNA for the CDR3: TGTGCCAGCAGTTTAATGGATGGCTACACCTTC.

V is TRBV6-5 and J is TRBJ1-2; 8 bases are shared with TRBD1. CDR3 size: 14 residues. The germline V gene encodes CDR1 MNHEY and CDR2 SVGAGI. V dropped 6 bases and J dropped 1; count of bases not matched to a gene: 4. This chain's CDR3 is CASRQTGVNYGYTF. CDR3 DNA: TGTGCCAGCAGACAGACAGGGGTTAACTATGGCTACACCTTC.

The CDR3 reads CASSQTGGTRNEQFF. CDR3 sequence (DNA): TGCGCCAGCAGCCAAACAGGGGGCACGAGGAATGAGCAGTTCTTC. V gene TRBV4-3 combines with J gene TRBJ2-1, with TRBD1 matching over 9 bases. CDR3 length: 15 amino acids. Germline CDR1 is LGHNA and CDR2 is YSLEER. V was clipped by 2 bases and J by 7 bases; unmatched bases: 6.

Worth noting for this clonotype: A read error may be the cause here, since a much bigger clone is one base away. The rearrangement links TRBV20-1 to TRBJ2-7; 8 nucleotides agree with TRBD2. After removal of 4 bases from V and 4 bases from J, the junction contained 6 bases not matched to a gene. CDR3 length: 13 amino acids. Germline V lookup: CDR1 DFQATT, CDR2 SNEGSKA (reference sequence). The chain's CDR3 is CSATEREQYEQYF. CDR3 sequence (DNA): TGCAGTGCTACCGAGCGGGAGCAGTACGAGCAGTACTTC.

This clonotype was recorded only once. V and J are TRBV7-2 and TRBJ2-1, with 7 bases matching TRBD2. The junction had 5 bases not matched to a gene; V was cut back by 1 base and J by 2 bases. CDR1 and CDR2 from the germline V gene are SGHTA and FQGNSA. The CDR3 consists of 16 residues. CDR3 in amino acids: CASSLVSSGTYNEQFF. Written as DNA, the CDR3 is TGTGCCAGCAGCTTAGTGTCTAGCGGTACCTACAATGAGCAGTTCTTC.

This chain connects TRBV20-1 to TRBJ2-1; D unclear. Trimming pared 0 bases from V and 1 base from J, leaving 7 bases between. Germline V gene lookup returns CDR1 DFQATT and CDR2 SNEGSKA (reference sequence). The CDR3 length is 14 residues. CDR3 in amino acids: CSARDRVSYNEQFF. CDR3 coding DNA: TGCAGTGCTAGAGATAGGGTGTCCTACAATGAGCAGTTCTTC.

The chain carries TRBV20-1 and TRBJ1-2; D might be TRBD1 (6 bases). Trimming pared 1 base from V and 3 bases from J, leaving 12 bases between. Per the germline V gene, CDR1 is DFQATT and CDR2 is SNEGSKA (reference sequence). This CDR3 spans 14 amino acids. The CDR3: CSARAGAGYYGYTF. The CDR3 nucleotides read TGCAGTGCTAGAGCAGGGGCTGGTTACTATGGCTACACCTTC.

This clonotype was observed a few times. J is TRBJ1-5 and V is TRBV4-1; unclear D gene. The CDR3 has 16 amino acids. Germline lookup yields CDR1 MGHRA and CDR2 YSYEKL. The germline V and J ends were trimmed by 1 base and 5 bases, with 15 bases remaining between them. Here the CDR3 reads CASSQADLIQYQPQHF. DNA of the CDR3: TGCGCCAGCAGCCAAGCTGACCTTATTCAATATCAGCCCCAGCATTTT.

J is TRBJ2-5 and V is TRBV12-3 or TRBV12-4, with 9 bases aligning to TRBD2. V was pared by 1 base and J by 5 bases, with 11 bases of the junction left unmatched. This CDR3 has 17 amino acids. The CDR3 loop reads CASSLVRWREGRETQYF. CDR3 in DNA: TGTGCCAGCAGTTTAGTAAGGTGGCGGGAGGGCCGGGAGACCCAGTACTTC.

In nucleotides, the CDR3 is TGCAGTGCTAGAGAGCGGGAGTACGAGCAGTACGTC. It translates to CSAREREYEQYV. The chain has TRBV20-1 and TRBJ2-7; TRBD2 aligns across 7 bases. Germline lookup yields CDR1 DFQATT and CDR2 SNEGSKA (reference sequence). The length of the CDR3 is 12 residues. V trimming: 0 bases; J trimming: 4 bases; junction bases outside the gene matches: 0.

This clonotype has just a few counts. The chain recombines TRBV12-3 or TRBV12-4 with TRBJ1-1; the match to TRBD1 covers 8 bases. CDR3 length: 14 residues. After removal of 5 bases from V and 4 bases from J, the junction contained 6 bases not matched to a gene. For the CDR3, the DNA is TGTGCCAGCAGTCTTCGGACAGGGAGCACTGAAGCTTTCTTT. As protein: CASSLRTGSTEAFF.

This clonotype occurred a few times. This chain links TRBV6-2 or TRBV6-3 with TRBJ2-7; 8 bases match TRBD1. Germline CDR1 is MNHEY and CDR2 is SVGEGT. The CDR3 is 14 residues long. The junction had 7 bases not matched to a gene; V was cut back by 7 bases and J by 2 bases. CDR3 sequence (DNA): TGTGCCAGCACCAAGATACAGGGGGCCTACGAGCAGTACTTC. Protein product: CASTKIQGAYEQYF.

The chain employs TRBV5-1 and TRBJ1-5, with D tentatively TRBD1 (5 bases). The V end was cut by 9 bases, the J end by 2 bases, with 21 bases between. Germline V gene sequence: CDR1 SGHRS, CDR2 YFSETQ. The CDR3 totals 16 residues. The CDR3 DNA reads TGCGCCAACTTGAGAAGAGAGACAGTTCGCAATCAGCCCCAGCATTTT. Translating gives CANLRRETVRNQPQHF.

CDR3 in DNA: TGTGCCAGCAGAAAAGAACAGGGGTTCAGCTATGGCTACACCTTC. Residues: CASRKEQGFSYGYTF. The rearrangement joins TRBV7-8 to TRBJ1-2, with 7 bases lining up with TRBD1. Per the germline V gene, CDR1 is SGHVS and CDR2 is FQNEAQ. Losses at the gene ends were 6 bases for V and 4 bases for J; bases not matched to a gene: 11. The CDR3 contains 15 residues.

This CDR3 is CASSAPGPSKSSYNEQFF. The DNA of the CDR3 is TGTGCCAGCAGCGCCCCGGGACCTAGCAAGAGCTCCTACAATGAGCAGTTCTTC. The chain recombines TRBV6-2 or TRBV6-3 with TRBJ2-1; D is perhaps TRBD1 or TRBD2 (5 bases each). Germline-derived CDR1 and CDR2 are MNHEY and SVGEGT. Deletions cut 6 bases from V and 0 bases from J, with 21 bases between. The CDR3 consists of 18 residues.

This clonotype was detected only a few times. The rearrangement links TRBV6-2 or TRBV6-3 to TRBJ2-7; 10 bases match TRBD2. This CDR3 has 14 residues. CDR1 is MNHEY and CDR2 is SVGEGT in the germline V gene. J gave up 3 bases and V 5 bases, and 4 bases lay outside the gene matches. CDR3 region: CASSEASGSYEQYF. DNA for the CDR3: TGTGCCAGCAGTGAGGCTAGCGGGAGCTACGAGCAGTACTTC.

V gene TRBV24-1 combines with J gene TRBJ2-5, with 9 bases that match TRBD2. CDR3 length equals 16 residues. V shed 5 bases and J 5 bases; nucleotides not matched to a gene: 11. From germline, CDR1 is KGHDR and CDR2 SFDVKD. The CDR3 spells CATSGVGGRALETQYF. The CDR3 DNA follows: TGTGCCACCAGTGGAGTAGGCGGGAGGGCCCTGGAGACCCAGTACTTC.

CDR3 amino acids: CASSDRGALGTEAFF. The CDR3 DNA follows: TGTGCCAGCAGTGACAGGGGGGCATTAGGGACTGAAGCTTTCTTT. V gene TRBV6-5 combines with J gene TRBJ1-1; TRBD1 agrees at 9 bases. Germline V CDR1 and CDR2: MNHEY, SVGAGI. The CDR3 length is 15 residues. The J segment lost 5 bases and the V segment lost 5 bases, leaving 9 bases of the junction unmatched.

V is TRBV12-3 or TRBV12-4 and J is TRBJ1-5; D gene ambiguous. The CDR3 has 13 residues. V was clipped by 6 bases and J by 7 bases, with 13 bases between them. CDR3 residues: CASSPNKDQPQHF. CDR3 sequence (DNA): TGTGCCAGCAGCCCGAATAAGGACCAGCCCCAGCATTTT.

This chain connects TRBV10-3 to TRBJ2-3; 9 nucleotides match TRBD2. After removal of 6 bases from V and 1 base from J, the junction contained 2 bases not matched to a gene. This CDR3 has 14 amino acids. The V gene's germline CDR1 is ENHRY and CDR2 SYGVKD. The CDR3 is CAISLAGRTDTQYF. The CDR3 region has the DNA TGTGCCATCAGCCTAGCGGGACGCACAGATACGCAGTATTTT.